A single sample gave rise to the 13 T cell receptor beta chains below, sequenced in a study of T cells in tuberculosis. Sequencing was performed with immunoSEQ multiplex PCR; in TCRdb, only in-frame clones are kept and a portion is missing. The sample lists about 35,000 clones; roughly 93% were seen once. The sequenced sample consisted of PBMCs. The receptor source for this set is a donor between 10 and 35 years old with latent tuberculosis or without tuberculosis infection.

V and J are TRBV9 and TRBJ1-1; unclear D gene. Germline V lookup: CDR1 SGDLS, CDR2 YYNGEE. This CDR3 has 15 residues. V lost 0 bases, J lost 2 bases, and 11 bases lay in between. The DNA for the CDR3 is TGTGCCAGCAGCGTAGTTATAAACAGTAACACTGAAGCTTTCTTT. As protein: CASSVVINSNTEAFF.

V usage is TRBV19 and J usage is TRBJ1-5, with 8 nucleotides matching TRBD1. Germline CDR1 and CDR2: LNHDA and SQIVND (reference sequence). Trimming removed 5 bases from V and 3 bases from J; junction bases left unmatched: 6. This CDR3 has 15 amino acids. The CDR3 nucleotides read TGTGCCAGTAGTCAATTGGACAGGGACAATCAGCCCCAGCATTTT. Its protein is CASSQLDRDNQPQHF.

This chain links TRBV4-3 with TRBJ1-1; 7 bases match TRBD1. The CDR3 runs 15 residues. CDR1 and CDR2 (germline): LGHNA, YSLEER. Trimming cost V 3 bases and J 1 base; bases outside gene matches: 5. Here the CDR3 reads CASSHADRANTEAFF. The DNA of the CDR3 is TGCGCCAGCAGCCATGCCGACAGGGCGAACACTGAAGCTTTCTTT.

The V call is TRBV5-6, the J call TRBJ1-2, with D maybe TRBD1 (5 bases). The CDR3 spans 16 residues. Germline V gene data show CDR1 as SGHDT and CDR2 as YYEEEE. V was cut by 4 bases and J by 3 bases, with 19 bases left in between. CDR3 DNA sequence: TGTGCCAGCAGCACCGGGACGTGGGGGGAACACTATGGCTACACCTTC. Its translation is CASSTGTWGEHYGYTF.

The chain employs TRBV6-6 and TRBJ1-2, with D possibly TRBD1 on 6 matching bases. The CDR3 length is 16 residues. Trimming removed 5 bases at V and 1 base at J, with 17 bases between. Germline-derived CDR1 and CDR2 are MNHNY and SVGAGI (reference sequence). DNA for the CDR3: TGTGCCAGCAGTCGCTTGAGGGACATTCGTAACTATGGCTACACCTTC. Translating it yields CASSRLRDIRNYGYTF.

The V call is TRBV19, the J call TRBJ1-2, with TRBD1 identical over 8 bases. The CDR3 loop spans 16 amino acids. Trimming cost V 1 base and J 5 bases; bases outside gene matches: 9. CDR1 LNHDA and CDR2 SQIVND come from the germline V gene (reference sequence). CDR3 loop: CASSIAEDRVGYGYTF. The DNA of the CDR3 is TGTGCCAGTAGTATAGCCGAGGACAGGGTCGGGTATGGCTACACCTTC. The complete variable domain, with remaining parts taken from reference TRBV19 and TRBJ1-2, reads DGGITQSPKYLFRKEGQNVTLSCEQNLNHDAMYWYRQDPGQGLRLIYYSQIVNDFQKGDIAEGYSVSREKKESFPLTVTSAQKNPTAFYLCASSIAEDRVGYGYTFGSGTRLTVV.

The V gene is TRBV5-4, the J gene TRBJ2-3, with TRBD2 matching 12 bases. Germline V CDR1 and CDR2: SGHNT, YYREEE (reference sequence). The CDR3 length is 18 residues. V trimming: 0 bases; J trimming: 0 bases; junction bases outside the gene matches: 5. CDR3 loop: CASSLASGGADSTDTQYF. The CDR3 nucleotides are TGTGCCAGCAGCTTGGCTAGCGGGGGGGCCGATAGCACAGATACGCAGTATTTT.

This chain uses TRBV4-3 with TRBJ1-2, with TRBD1 identical over 7 bases. CDR1 and CDR2 (germline): LGHNA, YSLEER. The trim removed 0 bases at V and 4 bases at J, leaving 8 bases unmatched. The CDR3 is made up of 16 amino acids. Written as DNA, the CDR3 is TGCGCCAGCAGCCAAGACTGGCGGGACAGCTTCTATGGCTACACCTTC. Its protein is CASSQDWRDSFYGYTF.

The J gene is TRBJ2-3, the V gene TRBV2; TRBD2 matches 9 bases. The trim removed 6 bases at V and 2 bases at J, leaving 3 bases unmatched. Germline CDR1 reads SNHLY; CDR2 reads FYNNEI. CDR3 length equals 14 residues. The CDR3, as DNA: TGTGCCAGCAGCGGGACTAGCTTCACAGATACGCAGTATTTT. Translation gives CASSGTSFTDTQYF.

V gene TRBV29-1 combines with J gene TRBJ1-1, with D perhaps matching TRBD1 (5 bases). Germline loops: CDR1 SQVTM, CDR2 ANQGSEA. V lost 4 bases to trimming and J lost 0 bases, with 12 bases between them. The length of the CDR3 is 14 residues. CDR3 region: CSVGQSSMNTEAFF. The CDR3 DNA follows: TGCAGCGTTGGACAGTCAAGCATGAACACTGAAGCTTTCTTT.

The genes are TRBV10-3 and TRBJ1-1; D ambiguous. The CDR3 consists of 13 residues. Trimming cost V 0 bases and J 6 bases, with 8 bases left between them. In germline, CDR1 is ENHRY, CDR2 SYGVKD. This CDR3 is CAISESREAEAFF. Here the CDR3 DNA reads TGTGCCATCAGTGAGTCTAGAGAGGCTGAAGCTTTCTTT.

The chain is built from TRBV30 and TRBJ1-2; TRBD1 agrees at 7 bases. This CDR3 has 12 residues. The junction had 9 bases not matched to a gene; V was cut back by 8 bases and J by 6 bases. Germline values: CDR1 GTSNPN, CDR2 SVGIG (reference sequence). CDR3 coding DNA: TGTGCCCGACCGACAGGGAGAGATGGCTACACCTTC. Protein sequence: CARPTGRDGYTF.

J is TRBJ1-2 and V is TRBV25-1, with 7 bases identical to TRBD1. The V gene's germline CDR1 is MGHDK and CDR2 SYGVNS. J gave up 6 bases and V 5 bases, and 6 bases lay outside the gene matches. The CDR3 is made up of 13 amino acids. CDR3 residues: CASSSGGWNGYTF. The CDR3 DNA is TGTGCCAGCAGTTCAGGGGGGTGGAATGGCTACACCTTC.